This entry lists 14 T cell receptor beta chains sequenced from one sample in a study of blood T cell repertoires in COVID-19. Here immunoSEQ multiplex PCR was the method, and the copy in TCRdb shows in-frame clones only, minus some. This sample has roughly 340,000 clones, with 80% to 90% found just once. Material for sequencing was peripheral blood. All receptors come from a woman in her twenties or thirties with COVID-19, enrolled during active disease.

J is TRBJ1-2 and V is TRBV24-1, with 7 bases lining up with TRBD1. The V gene's germline CDR1 is KGHDR and CDR2 SFDVKD. The CDR3 contains 15 residues. V shed 3 bases and J 8 bases; nucleotides not matched to a gene: 11. In nucleotides, the CDR3 is TGTGCCACCAGTGATGCCGAAGACAGGGTTACGGGCTACACCTTC. This codes for CATSDAEDRVTGYTF.

The chain carries TRBV5-4 and TRBJ2-5; TRBD1 might be the D (5 bases). V lost 0 bases and J 0 bases, leaving 6 bases between the germline ends. This CDR3 spans 14 amino acids. CDR1 is SGHNT, CDR2 YYREEE, per germline (reference sequence). CDR3 coding DNA: TGTGCCAGCAGCTTGGGACAGTACCAAGAGACCCAGTACTTC. This codes for CASSLGQYQETQYF.

This chain connects TRBV2 to TRBJ1-1, with TRBD1 matching over 7 bases. The J segment lost 2 bases and the V segment lost 7 bases, leaving 4 bases of the junction unmatched. The length of the CDR3 is 13 residues. CDR1 is SNHLY, CDR2 FYNNEI, per germline. CDR3 residues: CASKWDSNTEAFF. Here the CDR3 DNA reads TGTGCCAGCAAATGGGACAGTAACACTGAAGCTTTCTTT.

This clone was detected once. The chain links TRBV11-2 to TRBJ1-1, with a weak D call TRBD1 (5 bases). The CDR3 has 14 residues. The germline CDR1 and CDR2 sequences are SGHAT and FQNNGV. V gave up 1 base and J gave up 8 bases, with 14 bases separating them. CDR3: CASSLVTEKIEAFF. The CDR3 nucleotides are TGTGCCAGCAGCTTAGTGACAGAGAAAATCGAAGCTTTCTTT.

This chain connects TRBV11-2 to TRBJ1-5; 8 positions agree with TRBD1. V lost 8 bases, J lost 0 bases, and 9 bases stayed unmatched. Germline values: CDR1 SGHAT, CDR2 FQNNGV. The CDR3 is made up of 16 amino acids. CDR3 sequence: CASLYRGGGSNQPQHF. The DNA for the CDR3 is TGTGCCAGCTTATACAGGGGGGGAGGTAGCAATCAGCCCCAGCATTTT.

The chain combines TRBV14 with TRBJ2-1, with 7 bases that match TRBD2. This CDR3 region has 17 residues. CDR1 is SGHDN, CDR2 FVKESK, per germline. V lost 0 bases to trimming and J lost 2 bases; unmatched junction nucleotides: 7. The CDR3, as DNA: TGTGCCAGCAGCCAAGATGGCGCGGGAGTAACCTACAATGAGCAGTTCTTC. Its translation is CASSQDGAGVTYNEQFF.

V gene TRBV10-3 combines with J gene TRBJ2-7; possible D gene TRBD2, 6 bases. Germline V gene data show CDR1 as ENHRY and CDR2 as SYGVKD. Trimming stripped 6 bases from V and 0 bases from J, with 18 bases between. The CDR3 is 16 residues long. CDR3 coding DNA: TGTGCCATCAGGGGGGAGGCAGGGCGAATCTCCTACGAGCAGTACTTC. This sequence encodes CAIRGEAGRISYEQYF.

The chain combines TRBV4-1 with TRBJ2-3; 13 bases are shared with TRBD2. The germline CDR1 and CDR2 sequences are MGHRA and YSYEKL. V gave up 6 bases and J gave up 8 bases; unmatched junction bases: 11. The CDR3 consists of 16 residues. For the CDR3, the DNA is TGCGCCAGCAGTTCGGGGACTAGCGGGGCCGCGGGTACGCAGTATTTT. Protein product: CASSSGTSGAAGTQYF.

A single count supports this clone. V gene TRBV7-2 combines with J gene TRBJ2-7; D not certain. The CDR3 spans 14 residues. With 1 base removed from V and 2 bases from J, the gap between germline ends came to 9 bases. CDR1 SGHTA and CDR2 FQGNSA come from the germline V gene. The CDR3 region has the DNA TGTGCCAGCAGCTTAGATGCAGTTACCTACGAGCAGTACTTC. Translation gives CASSLDAVTYEQYF.

The V and J genes are TRBV14 and TRBJ2-3; 9 positions match TRBD1. The CDR3 loop spans 14 amino acids. Germline CDR1 SGHDN, CDR2 FVKESK. Losses at the gene ends were 3 bases for V and 3 bases for J; bases not matched to a gene: 1. The CDR3 DNA reads TGTGCCAGCAGCCAGGGACAGGGAACAGATACGCAGTATTTT. As protein: CASSQGQGTDTQYF.

The V call is TRBV4-1, the J call TRBJ2-1; 9 bases are a match to TRBD2. V trimming: 1 base; J trimming: 3 bases; junction bases outside the gene matches: 7. Germline V gives CDR1 MGHRA, CDR2 YSYEKL. The CDR3 has 17 residues. CDR3 sequence reads: CASSQGGLAGLYNEQFF. The CDR3 region has the DNA TGCGCCAGCAGCCAAGGAGGGCTAGCGGGGCTCTACAATGAGCAGTTCTTC.

The gene calls are TRBV28 and TRBJ1-2; D gene ambiguous. V was clipped by 5 bases and J by 8 bases, with 12 bases between them. The CDR3 loop spans 12 amino acids. CDR1 is MDHEN, CDR2 SYDVKM, per germline. This CDR3 is CASSPSTWGYTF. In nucleotides, the CDR3 is TGTGCCAGCAGTCCCTCGACTTGGGGCTACACCTTC.

The chain couples TRBV11-2 to TRBJ2-5; D gene ambiguous. This CDR3 contains 12 residues. CDR1 and CDR2 (germline): SGHAT, FQNNGV. V shed 0 bases and J shed 6 bases, with 5 bases lying between them. This CDR3 reads CASSLDRQTQYF. As DNA, the CDR3 is TGTGCCAGCAGCTTAGATCGTCAGACCCAGTACTTC.

The chain employs TRBV7-2 and TRBJ2-3; 7 positions match TRBD1. With 3 bases clipped from V and 3 bases from J, the junction kept 3 bases outside the gene matches. This CDR3 region has 14 residues. Germline assignment: CDR1 SGHTA and CDR2 FQGNSA. CDR3 coding DNA: TGTGCCAGCAGCTTGGGACAGCGAACAGATACGCAGTATTTT. Protein product: CASSLGQRTDTQYF.